The present T cell receptor (beta chain) was sequenced within a study of CD8 T cells in Susac syndrome. Included as multiple sclerosis controls were treatment-naive patients who had stable or active relapsing-remitting disease. Germline loops: CDR1 LGHDT, CDR2 YNNKEL (reference sequence). V shed 0 bases and J shed 1 base, with 10 bases lying between them. This CDR3 has 15 residues. Random hexamers served to reverse transcribe about 0.45 to 1 ug RNA. Across 54 Vbeta and 13 Jbeta, immunoSEQ multiplex PCR amplified TCR beta CDR3. TCRdb re-derived calls from the immunoSEQ multiplex PCR reads in MiXCR, one entry per CDR3 protein. The data hold roughly 150,000 distinct CDR3 sequences, with about 94% observed a single time.

The specimen was CD8+ T cells from PBMCs. This sequence joins TRBV3-1 and TRBJ2-7; D perhaps matches TRBD2 (6 bases). This TCR was recovered from a human donor with multiple sclerosis. The CDR3 DNA follows: TGTGCCAGCAGCCAAGATTCGGGGGAGTCCTACGAGCAGTACTTC. Protein: CASSQDSGESYEQYF.